This TCR beta chain is drawn from a study of beta chain features in type 1 diabetes. Study-level information: Examined across all samples were roughly 110,000,000 sorted cells. Overall study results and limits: All four CD4+ subsets from Type 1 diabetes patients carried moderately but significantly shorter TCRB CDR3s. Naive, central memory and Treg TCRB repertoires appeared more alike in patients than in healthy donors.

Details on this clone: Its matching antigen is unknown.

Germline lookup yields CDR1 SNHLY and CDR2 FYNNEI. The CDR3 is made up of 16 amino acids. With 1 base removed from V and 3 bases from J, the gap between germline ends came to 15 bases. Every isolated RNA sample was fully reverse transcribed, so sequencing captured expressed TCRB transcripts. The study sequenced naive, central memory and regulatory T cell samples to an average of about 3.6 million reads. The data were produced by immunoSEQ multiplex PCR, yet TCRdb's version contains in-frame clones alone and is incomplete. The sample shows about 650,000 clones, 9.5% to 15% of them seen only once. This chain connects TRBV2 to TRBJ1-1, with D unclear. The sample was naive CD4+ T cells from blood. The sequence derives from a man aged 25 to 45 with type 1 diabetes. The CDR3 spells CASSEGGGGIDTEAFF. The CDR3 DNA is TGTGCCAGCAGTGAAGGAGGAGGAGGGATCGACACTGAAGCTTTCTTT.